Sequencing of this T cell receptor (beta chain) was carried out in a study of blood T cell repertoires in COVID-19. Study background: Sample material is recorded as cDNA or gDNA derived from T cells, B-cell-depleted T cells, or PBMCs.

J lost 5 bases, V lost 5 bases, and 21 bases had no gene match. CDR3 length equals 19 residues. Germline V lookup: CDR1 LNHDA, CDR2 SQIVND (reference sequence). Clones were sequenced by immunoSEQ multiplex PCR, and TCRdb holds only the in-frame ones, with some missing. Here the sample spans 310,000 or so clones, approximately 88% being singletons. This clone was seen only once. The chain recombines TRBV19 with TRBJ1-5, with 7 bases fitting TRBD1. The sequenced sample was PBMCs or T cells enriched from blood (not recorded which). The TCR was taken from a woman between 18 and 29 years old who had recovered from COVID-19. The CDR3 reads CASSPYHVSADRDDQPQHF. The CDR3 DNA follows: TGTGCCAGTAGTCCGTATCACGTCTCCGCCGACAGGGACGATCAGCCCCAGCATTTT. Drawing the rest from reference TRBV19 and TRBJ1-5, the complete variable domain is DGGITQSPKYLFRKEGQNVTLSCEQNLNHDAMYWYRQDPGQGLRLIYYSQIVNDFQKGDIAEGYSVSREKKESFPLTVTSAQKNPTAFYLCASSPYHVSADRDDQPQHFGDGTRLSIL.